Following are 5 T cell receptor beta chains from one sample sequenced in a study of vaccination and CD4 T cells after COVID-19. An Oncomine TCR Beta short-read assay was used to sequence the DNA from cultured CD4+ T cells. TCRdb ran MiXCR on the PCR reads and lists one entry per CDR3 protein. The profile covers 22,000 or so distinct CDR3 sequences, with about 39% appearing a single time and about 14% taken by the ten largest. Treatment here: approximately nine-day PBMC culture with coronavirus spike peptide pools or control peptides (ViraFEST assay). Their specific antigens are unknown. The sequenced sample consisted of CD4+ T cells from blood, cultured in vitro. The receptor set was obtained from a human donor who had recovered from COVID-19.

This chain links TRBV11-3 with TRBJ1-2; 8 bases map to TRBD1. The germline V gene has CDR1 SGHNT and CDR2 YENEEA. The CDR3 runs 15 residues. V gave up 5 bases and J gave up 6 bases; unmatched junction bases: 11. The CDR3, as DNA: TGTGCCAGCAGCGCACAAAACAGGGGGAAAAATGGCTACACCTTC. Translated: CASSAQNRGKNGYTF.

A few counts support this clonotype. CDR3 protein: CSAPGRDRQPQHF. The CDR3 nucleotides are TGCAGTGCCCCAGGGCGGGACCGCCAGCCCCAGCATTTT. The chain couples TRBV20-1 to TRBJ1-5, with D possibly matching TRBD1 (5 bases). V was pared by 6 bases and J by 7 bases, with 16 bases between. This CDR3 region has 13 residues. The germline V gene has CDR1 DFQATT and CDR2 SNEGSKA (reference sequence).

This chain uses TRBV5-4 with TRBJ2-2, with D possibly being TRBD1 or TRBD2 (5 bases each). The V gene's germline CDR1 is SGHNT and CDR2 YYREEE (reference sequence). The CDR3 is made up of 15 amino acids. Trimming removed 4 bases at V and 4 bases at J, with 14 bases between. The chain's CDR3 is CASSPGPRGTGELFF. The DNA for the CDR3 is TGTGCCAGCAGCCCGGGACCTCGGGGCACCGGGGAGCTGTTTTTT.

This chain links TRBV7-3 with TRBJ2-5; D perhaps matches TRBD2 (7 bases). This CDR3 spans 16 amino acids. Trimming pared 1 base from V and 5 bases from J, leaving 17 bases between. CDR1 SGHTA and CDR2 FQGTGA come from the germline V gene. CDR3 bases: TGTGCCAGCAGCTTAAGAGGGGGGGGCCTTTCTGAGACCCAGTACTTC. It encodes CASSLRGGGLSETQYF.

The chain joins TRBV19 to TRBJ1-1, with 8 bases that match TRBD1. The CDR3 sequence is 15 residues long. In germline, CDR1 is LNHDA, CDR2 SQIVND (reference sequence). Unmatched junction bases numbered 7, after V lost 5 bases and J lost 2 bases. DNA for the CDR3: TGTGCCAGTAGTCCAGGGACAGGACCTAACACTGAAGCTTTCTTT. Its protein product is CASSPGTGPNTEAFF.